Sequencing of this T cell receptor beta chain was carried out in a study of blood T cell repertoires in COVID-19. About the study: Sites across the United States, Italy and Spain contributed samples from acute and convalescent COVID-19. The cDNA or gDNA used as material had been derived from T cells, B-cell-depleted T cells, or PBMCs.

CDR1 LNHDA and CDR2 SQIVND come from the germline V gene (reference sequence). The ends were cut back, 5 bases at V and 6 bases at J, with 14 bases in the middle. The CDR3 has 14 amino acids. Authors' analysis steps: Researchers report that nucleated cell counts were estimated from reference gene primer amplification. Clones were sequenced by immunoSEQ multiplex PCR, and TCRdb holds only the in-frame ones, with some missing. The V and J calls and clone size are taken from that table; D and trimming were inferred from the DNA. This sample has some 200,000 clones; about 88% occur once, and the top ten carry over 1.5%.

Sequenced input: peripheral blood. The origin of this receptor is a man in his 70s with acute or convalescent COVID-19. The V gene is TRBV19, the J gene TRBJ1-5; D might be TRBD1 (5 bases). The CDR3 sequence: CASSAQGSGQPQHF. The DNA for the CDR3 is TGTGCCAGTAGTGCCCAGGGAAGTGGTCAGCCCCAGCATTTT. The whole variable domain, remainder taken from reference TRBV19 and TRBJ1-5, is DGGITQSPKYLFRKEGQNVTLSCEQNLNHDAMYWYRQDPGQGLRLIYYSQIVNDFQKGDIAEGYSVSREKKESFPLTVTSAQKNPTAFYLCASSAQGSGQPQHFGDGTRLSIL.